This T cell receptor (beta chain) is from a study of T-cell memory formation after mild COVID-19. Study-level information: Among the donors, TCR clusters were largely specific to each donor. Study results and limitations: Within pre-infection memory, some responding clones were found, suggesting cross-reactive memory joined. Mostly located in CM and EM were contracting CD4+ clones, with contracting CD8+ clones located in EMRA.

The CDR3 length is 10 residues. CDR1 is DFQATT, CDR2 SNEGSKA, per germline (reference sequence). The V end lost 3 bases, the J end lost 5 bases, and 4 bases lay between the germline ends. A 5'RACE reaction primed in the constant segment made cDNA libraries of TCR alpha and TCR beta, and these carried sample barcodes and UMIs. Using its own MiXCR run on the 5' RACE reads, TCRdb lists one record per CDR3 protein. The sample gives about 210,000 distinct CDR3 sequences, 8% to 11% of which show up once; approximately 3% is in the top ten. In regard to this clonotype: The antigen remains undetermined.

This sequence originates from a man in his late teens or twenties who had mild COVID-19 (a few samples of this study predate the infection). Cell type and time point are not known. The genes are TRBV20-1 and TRBJ2-5, with no clear D. The sample comprised PBMCs or a T cell subset sorted from them (not recorded which). CDR3 sequence reads: CSARLETQYF. The CDR3 region has the DNA TGCAGTGCTAGGCTTGAGACCCAGTACTTC.